The source of this T cell receptor (beta chain) is a study of human T cells and chemical hapten exposure. General observations from the study: Counts of expanded TCRs at PT1 were positively correlated with patch test score. Significantly greater numbers of large CDR3 similarity clusters came from expanded TCRs than from controls.

MiXCR was run by TCRdb on the RACE reads, yielding one entry per CDR3 protein. The sample lists some 110,000 distinct CDR3 sequences, roughly 12% occurring once. With regard to this clonotype: What it recognizes is unknown.

Time point: pre-sensitization, week 0. Treatment here: therapeutic diphenylcyclopropenone sensitization with weekly scalp DPC. Participating donors were patients with alopecia, aged 18 to 70 years, considered appropriate candidates for DPC. The material was whole blood, obtained in connection with sensitization to the hapten diphenylcyclopropenone (DPC). The sequence was collected from a woman between 50 and 59 years old with alopecia areata. Some clones in this sample may be carry-over from other donors' samples.

CDR3 region: CASSLILGGEAFF. The CDR3 nucleotides read TGTGCCAGCAGCTTAATTTTGGGGGGTGAAGCTTTCTTT. The chain joins TRBV7-9 to TRBJ1-1; tentatively, D is TRBD1 (5 bases). CDR1 is SEHNR, CDR2 FQNEAQ, per germline (reference sequence). CDR3 length equals 13 residues. Deletions cut 2 bases from V and 7 bases from J, with 11 bases between.